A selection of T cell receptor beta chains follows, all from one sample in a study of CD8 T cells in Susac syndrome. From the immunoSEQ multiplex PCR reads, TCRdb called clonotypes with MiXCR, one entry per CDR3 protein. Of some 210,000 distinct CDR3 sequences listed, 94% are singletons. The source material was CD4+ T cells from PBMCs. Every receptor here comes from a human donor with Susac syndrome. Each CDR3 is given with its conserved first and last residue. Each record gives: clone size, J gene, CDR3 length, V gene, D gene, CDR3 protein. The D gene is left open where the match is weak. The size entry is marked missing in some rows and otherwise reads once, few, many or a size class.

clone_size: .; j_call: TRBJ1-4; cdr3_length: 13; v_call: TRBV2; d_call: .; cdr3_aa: CASRISLGEKLFF
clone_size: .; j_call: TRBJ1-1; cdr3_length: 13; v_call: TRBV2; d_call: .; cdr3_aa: CASSIQGTTEAFF
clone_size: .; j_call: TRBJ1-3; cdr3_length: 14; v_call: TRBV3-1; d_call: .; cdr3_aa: CASSHGSAGNTIYF
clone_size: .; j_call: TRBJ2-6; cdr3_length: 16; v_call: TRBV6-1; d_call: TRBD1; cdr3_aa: CASRRQGASGANVLTF
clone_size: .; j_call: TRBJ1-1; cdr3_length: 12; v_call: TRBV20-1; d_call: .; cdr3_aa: CSAETGITEAFF
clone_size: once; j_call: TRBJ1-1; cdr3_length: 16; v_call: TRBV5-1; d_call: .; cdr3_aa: CASSSAGVELNTEAFF
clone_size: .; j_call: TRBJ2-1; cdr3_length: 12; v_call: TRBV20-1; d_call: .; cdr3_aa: CSAQKRAAETFF
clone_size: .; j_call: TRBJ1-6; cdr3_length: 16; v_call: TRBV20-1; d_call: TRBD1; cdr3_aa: CSARGGTVAYNSPLHF
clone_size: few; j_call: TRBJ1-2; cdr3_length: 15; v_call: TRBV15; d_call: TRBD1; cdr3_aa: CATSRGRDRGYGYTF
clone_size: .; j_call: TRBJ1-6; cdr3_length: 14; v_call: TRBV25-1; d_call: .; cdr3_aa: CASSGPRLGSPLHF
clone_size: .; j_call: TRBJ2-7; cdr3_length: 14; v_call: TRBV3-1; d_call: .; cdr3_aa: CASSQDAVTYEQYF
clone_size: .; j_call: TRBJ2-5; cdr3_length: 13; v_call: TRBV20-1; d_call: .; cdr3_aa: CSASGAAQETQYF
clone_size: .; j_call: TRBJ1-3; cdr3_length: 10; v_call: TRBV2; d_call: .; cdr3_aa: CASSEDTIYF
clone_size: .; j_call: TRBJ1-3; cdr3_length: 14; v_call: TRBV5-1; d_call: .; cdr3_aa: CASSLTTEGNTIYF
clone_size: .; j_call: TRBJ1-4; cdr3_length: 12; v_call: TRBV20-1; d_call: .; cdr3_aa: CSARDLGVGLFF
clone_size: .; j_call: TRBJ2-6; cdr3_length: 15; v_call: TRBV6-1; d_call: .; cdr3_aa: CASRQGGSGANVLTF
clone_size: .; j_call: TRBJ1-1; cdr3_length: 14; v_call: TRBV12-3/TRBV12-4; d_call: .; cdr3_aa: CASSWGWAGTEAFF
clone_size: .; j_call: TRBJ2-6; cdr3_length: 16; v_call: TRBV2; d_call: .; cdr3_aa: CARGSPGGGGANVLTF
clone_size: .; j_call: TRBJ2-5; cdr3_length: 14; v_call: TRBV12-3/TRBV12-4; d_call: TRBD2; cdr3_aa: CASSLSGGEETQYF
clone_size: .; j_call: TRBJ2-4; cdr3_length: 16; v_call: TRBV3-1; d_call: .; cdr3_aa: CASSPVGGWAKNIQYF
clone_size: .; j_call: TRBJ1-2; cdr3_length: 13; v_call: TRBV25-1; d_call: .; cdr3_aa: CASSVSNREGYTF
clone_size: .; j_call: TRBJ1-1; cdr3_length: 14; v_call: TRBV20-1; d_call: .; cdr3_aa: CSALPGLQNTEAFF
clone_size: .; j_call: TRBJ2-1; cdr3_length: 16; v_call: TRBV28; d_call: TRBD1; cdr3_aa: CASSSYSTGSYNEQFF
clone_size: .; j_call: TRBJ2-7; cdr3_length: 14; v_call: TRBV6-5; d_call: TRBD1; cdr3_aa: CASSWTGPSYEQYF
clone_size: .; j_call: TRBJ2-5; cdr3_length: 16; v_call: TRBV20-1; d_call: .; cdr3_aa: CSASPIRAEGGETQYF
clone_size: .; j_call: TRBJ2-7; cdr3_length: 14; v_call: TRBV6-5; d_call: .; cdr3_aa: CASSPQGGSYEQYF
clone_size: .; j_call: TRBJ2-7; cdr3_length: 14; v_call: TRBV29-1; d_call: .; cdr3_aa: CSVEVPGALYEQYF